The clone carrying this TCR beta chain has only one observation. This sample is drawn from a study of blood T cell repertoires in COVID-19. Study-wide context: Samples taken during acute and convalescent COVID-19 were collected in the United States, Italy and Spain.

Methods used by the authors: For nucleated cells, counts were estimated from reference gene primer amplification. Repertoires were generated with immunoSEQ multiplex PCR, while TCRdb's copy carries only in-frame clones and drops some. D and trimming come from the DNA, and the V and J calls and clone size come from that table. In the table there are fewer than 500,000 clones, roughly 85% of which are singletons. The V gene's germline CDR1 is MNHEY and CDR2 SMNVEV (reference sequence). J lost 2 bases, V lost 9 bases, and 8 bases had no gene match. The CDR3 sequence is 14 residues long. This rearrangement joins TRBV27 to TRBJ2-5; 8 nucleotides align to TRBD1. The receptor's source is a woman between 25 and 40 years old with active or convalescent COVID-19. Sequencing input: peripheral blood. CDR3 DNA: TGTGCCAGTAGGGAACAGGGGGGACAAGAGACCCAGTACTTC. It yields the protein CASREQGGQETQYF.